The rows below give T cell receptor beta chains drawn from one sample of a study of shared clonotypes between healthy human individuals. The method was immunoSEQ multiplex PCR; TCRdb's version includes in-frame clones alone and lacks a portion of them. The sample has around 1.4 million clones, approximately 98.5% seen once; the top ten hold 0.3% to 0.45%. What was sequenced was naive CD4+ T cells sorted from blood. All receptors come from a man in his thirties or forties in good health. Each CDR3 is given with its conserved first and last residue. The D gene is left open where the match is weak. A clone size is listed for some rows: how often the clone was seen (once, few, many), or a class if it is expanded.

V gene	J gene	D gene	clone size	CDR3 protein	CDR3 DNA
TRBV7-6	TRBJ2-5	-	-	CASSRNSRSYQETQYF	TGTGCCAGCAGCCGTAACAGTAGATCGTACCAAGAGACCCAGTACTTC
TRBV7-3	TRBJ2-3	TRBD2	once	CASSLKAGVPDTQYF	TGTGCCAGCAGCCTGAAAGCGGGAGTACCAGATACGCAGTATTTT
TRBV15	TRBJ2-7	-	-	CATSRGGVLYEQYF	TGTGCCACCAGCAGAGGGGGAGTTCTCTACGAGCAGTACTTC
TRBV13	TRBJ2-7	-	-	CASSLAPGTEQYF	TGTGCCAGCAGCTTAGCCCCGGGCACGGAGCAGTACTTC
TRBV5-1	TRBJ2-7	TRBD2	-	CASSRGSSGSQNEQYF	TGCGCCAGCAGCCGGGGCTCTAGCGGGAGCCAAAACGAGCAGTACTTC
TRBV10-2	TRBJ2-3	-	-	CASDLEGARGTDTQYF	TGCGCCAGCGACTTGGAGGGGGCTAGGGGCACAGATACGCAGTATTTT
TRBV5-4	TRBJ2-3	TRBD2	-	CASSPELARMGTDTQYF	TGTGCCAGCAGTCCGGAACTAGCGAGGATGGGCACAGATACGCAGTATTTT
TRBV2	TRBJ2-7	-	once	CASRFPAEVYEQYF	TGTGCCAGCAGGTTCCCGGCAGAAGTCTACGAGCAGTACTTC
TRBV10-1	TRBJ2-3	-	-	CASSERAFSTDTQYF	TGCGCCAGCAGTGAGCGAGCGTTCAGCACAGATACGCAGTATTTT
TRBV27	TRBJ2-2	-	-	CASRATPRTGELFF	TGTGCCAGCAGGGCTACTCCCAGGACCGGGGAGCTGTTTTTT
TRBV7-7	TRBJ2-5	-	-	CASSKQGGGETQYF	TGTGCTAGCAGCAAACAGGGTGGAGGAGAGACCCAGTACTTC
TRBV5-1	TRBJ1-1	-	-	CASRRTGLMNTEAFF	TGCGCCAGCAGACGAACGGGGCTCATGAACACTGAAGCTTTCTTT
TRBV28	TRBJ2-1	TRBD2	-	CASSFRTSGSYNEQFF	TGTGCCAGCAGTTTCAGGACTAGCGGGAGCTACAATGAGCAGTTCTTC
TRBV14	TRBJ2-7	-	-	CASSQDSRVMHEQYF	TGTGCCAGCAGCCAAGATTCCAGGGTAATGCACGAGCAGTACTTC
TRBV7-9	TRBJ1-2	-	-	CASSNLELYGYTF	TGTGCCAGCAGCAACTTGGAGCTCTATGGCTACACCTTC
TRBV14	TRBJ1-2	-	-	CASSQDPRLGYTF	TGTGCCAGCAGCCAAGACCCAAGACTCGGCTACACCTTC
TRBV7-2	TRBJ2-3	TRBD2	-	CASSQTRLAGTDTQYF	TGTGCCAGCAGCCAGACCCGACTAGCAGGCACAGATACGCAGTATTTT
TRBV7-9	TRBJ1-4	TRBD1	-	CASSFKDSGQGNEKLFF	TGTGCCAGCAGCTTCAAGGATTCGGGACAGGGGAATGAAAAACTGTTTTTT
TRBV9	TRBJ2-3	-	-	CASSVEGGNTQYF	TGTGCCAGCAGCGTAGAGGGGGGGAATACGCAGTATTTT
TRBV18	TRBJ1-2	-	-	CASSPPGSELGYTF	TGTGCCAGCTCACCGCCAGGGAGCGAACTTGGCTACACCTTC
TRBV29-1	TRBJ1-1	TRBD1	-	CSVAQGSDTEAFF	TGCAGCGTAGCACAGGGGTCTGACACTGAAGCTTTCTTT
TRBV10-1	TRBJ2-1	TRBD2	-	CASSGRAGGPGEQFF	TGCGCCAGCAGTGGTAGAGCGGGAGGGCCGGGTGAGCAGTTCTTC
TRBV25-1	TRBJ2-1	TRBD1	-	CASSGLGQDLSYNEQFF	TGTGCCAGCAGTGGCTTAGGACAGGATCTATCCTACAATGAGCAGTTCTTC
TRBV5-1	TRBJ2-7	-	-	CASSSAGTTSTGQYF	TGCGCCAGCAGCTCCGCCGGGACCACTTCTACGGGGCAGTACTTC
TRBV14	TRBJ2-7	TRBD1	-	CASSHKDRADGRYF	TGTGCCAGCAGCCATAAGGACAGGGCTGATGGGCGGTACTTC
TRBV28	TRBJ1-2	-	-	CASSPPVVGGYGYTF	TGTGCCAGCAGTCCTCCGGTGGTAGGGGGCTATGGCTACACCTTC
TRBV28	TRBJ1-2	TRBD1	-	CASSFAGGYYGYTF	TGTGCCAGCAGTTTTGCAGGGGGCTACTATGGCTACACCTTC
TRBV11-2	TRBJ2-7	-	-	CASSLVGGEIYEQYF	TGTGCCAGCAGCTTAGTCGGAGGGGAGATCTACGAGCAGTACTTC
TRBV27	TRBJ2-7	-	-	CASSLSPVGIYEQYF	TGTGCCAGCAGTTTATCCCCGGTGGGGATCTACGAGCAGTACTTC
TRBV14	TRBJ2-1	-	-	CASSQVYSANEQFF	TGTGCCAGCAGCCAAGTCTATAGCGCTAATGAGCAGTTCTTC
TRBV19	TRBJ1-1	-	-	CASNRGGNTEAFF	TGTGCCAGTAATCGCGGGGGAAACACTGAAGCTTTCTTT
TRBV19	TRBJ1-5	-	-	CASSTRQPHQPQHF	TGTGCCAGTAGTACCCGACAGCCCCATCAGCCCCAGCATTTT
TRBV2	TRBJ2-3	-	-	CASRVDTDTQYF	TGTGCCAGCAGGGTGGACACAGATACGCAGTATTTT
TRBV14	TRBJ1-2	TRBD1	-	CASSGPGQGFYGYTF	TGTGCCAGCAGCGGACCGGGACAGGGTTTCTATGGCTACACCTTC
TRBV5-4	TRBJ1-2	-	-	CASSLDQNYGYTF	TGTGCCAGCAGCTTGGACCAAAACTATGGCTACACCTTC
TRBV29-1	TRBJ2-1	-	-	CSVDSYNEQFF	TGCAGCGTGGACAGTTACAATGAGCAGTTCTTC
TRBV7-8	TRBJ2-3	-	-	CASSGVPQGNTQYF	TGTGCCAGCAGCGGCGTCCCCCAGGGAAATACGCAGTATTTT
TRBV27	TRBJ1-2	TRBD1	-	CASSLKTGVYGYTF	TGTGCCAGCAGTTTAAAAACAGGGGTCTATGGCTACACCTTC
TRBV5-4	TRBJ1-1	-	-	CASSLYSIRGTEAFF	TGTGCCAGCAGCTTGTATTCCATTAGGGGCACTGAAGCTTTCTTT